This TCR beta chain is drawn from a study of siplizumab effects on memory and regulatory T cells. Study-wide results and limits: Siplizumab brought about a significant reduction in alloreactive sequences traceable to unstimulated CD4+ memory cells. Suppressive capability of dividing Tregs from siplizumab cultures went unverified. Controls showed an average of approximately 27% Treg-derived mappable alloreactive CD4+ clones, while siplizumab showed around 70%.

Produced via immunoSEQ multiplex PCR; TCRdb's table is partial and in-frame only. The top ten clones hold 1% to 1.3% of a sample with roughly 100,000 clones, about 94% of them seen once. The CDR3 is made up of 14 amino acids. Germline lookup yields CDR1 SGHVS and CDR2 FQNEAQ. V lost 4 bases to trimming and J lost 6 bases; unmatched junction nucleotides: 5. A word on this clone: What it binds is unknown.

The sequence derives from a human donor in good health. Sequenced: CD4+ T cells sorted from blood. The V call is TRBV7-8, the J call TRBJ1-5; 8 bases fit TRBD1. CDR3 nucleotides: TGTGCCAGCAGCTCGATACAGGGGGGTCAGCCCCAGCATTTT. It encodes CASSSIQGGQPQHF.